This T cell receptor (beta chain) was documented in a study of cytomegalovirus exposure and HLA in healthy donors. Whole-study results and caveats: TCR beta sequences reportedly predicted most subjects' HLA-A and HLA-B alleles accurately. In a later analysis, TCR association rates varied by HLA locus: DRB1 most, HLA-C fewest.

V lost 2 bases, J lost 6 bases, and 9 bases lay in between. Germline-derived CDR1 and CDR2 are SGHTA and FQGNSA. This CDR3 has 13 amino acids. There were likely unrecorded immune exposures, though donors were nominally healthy when sampled. PCR amplification relied on 60 Vbeta primers (plus 13 Jbeta primers). In the original workflow: Among the unique TCR beta chains that a later analysis counted, 80 million to 100 million in all, roughly 11 million were shared. Profiled with immunoSEQ multiplex PCR; TCRdb holds only in-frame clones, not every one. That table gives V, J and clone size, and the DNA gave D and trimming. The table lists roughly 160,000 clones, 60% to 80% of them singletons. With respect to this clone: Antigen specificity is unknown.

V and J are TRBV7-2 and TRBJ2-3, with D possibly matching TRBD2 (6 bases). The TCR originated in a man between 18 and 35 years old in good health and CMV-seropositive. The sample consisted of PBMCs. CDR3 nucleotides: TGTGCCAGCAGCTTAAATGGGGGGGATACGCAGTATTTT. Its protein product is CASSLNGGDTQYF.